This TCR beta chain was found in a study of T cell responses to AZD1222 COVID-19 vaccine. Whole-study context: Pooled samples include second doses given at about 4 or 12 weeks. Overall study results and limits: Every sample of the repertoires postdated the peak T cell response.

Notes on this clone: Its matching antigen is unknown.

CDR3 size: 14 residues. CDR1 and CDR2 (germline): SGHRS, YFSETQ. J gave up 1 base and V 4 bases, and 2 bases lay outside the gene matches. Only in-frame clones appear in the TCRdb table, and some are missing; sequencing was by immunoSEQ multiplex PCR. The table has under 150,000 clones, approximately 94% seen once; the top ten hold 4% to 5.5%. The J gene is TRBJ1-1, the V gene TRBV5-1, with 9 positions matching TRBD1. The receptor comes from an adult in good health. The sequencing here drew on peripheral blood, taken on day 0 of AZD1222 vaccination. DNA for the CDR3: TGCGCCAGCAGCGAACAGGGGGCGAACACTGAAGCTTTCTTT. Protein sequence: CASSEQGANTEAFF.